This TCR beta chain appears in the sequencing data of a study of cytomegalovirus exposure and HLA in healthy donors. TCRdb keeps only in-frame clones here, not all; method: immunoSEQ multiplex PCR. This repertoire shows roughly 75,000 clones, around 94% found once; its top ten account for 2.1%. The CDR3 has 17 residues. Study observations and caveats: Specificity of a few CMV-associated chains for CMV antigens was verified in vitro. TCR clusters originating in the first cohort tended to co-occur in the roughly 110 validation repertoires, according to a later analysis. Most TCR sequences were uncommon, yet certain public TCRs appeared in many donors. Associated with cytomegalovirus, according to the listing, were 150 to 200 TCR beta chains.

This clone has just one count. Its antigen is not identified. The rearrangement joins TRBV12-2 to TRBJ2-2; the table gives TRBD1 as D, unverified against the DNA. TRBV12-2 is flagged as a pseudogene. Specimen: PBMCs. The TCR originated in a woman younger than 30 in good health and CMV-seronegative. The CDR3 reads CASRPIGRTINTGELFF. For the CDR3, the DNA is TGTGCAAGTCGCCCAATAGGTCGGACAATCAACACCGGGGAGCTGTTTTTT.